Listed below are T cell receptor beta chains from one sample, sequenced in a study of blood T cell repertoires in COVID-19. The table came from immunoSEQ multiplex PCR; TCRdb's copy has only in-frame clones and leaves some out. This table has hundreds of thousands of clones, around four fifths appearing once. The sample taken for sequencing was peripheral blood. The receptor set was obtained from a man aged 30 to 45 with active or convalescent COVID-19. CDR3s leave out the opening cysteine and the closing phenylalanine or tryptophan.

j_gene,v_gene,CDR3aa
TRBJ2-3,TRBV7-2,ASIVGGGGNTQY
TRBJ2-7,TRBV9,ASSVGGFYEQY
TRBJ2-2,TRBV30,AWTGNSNTGELF
TRBJ2-5,TRBV7-9,ASSFSGGKETQY
TRBJ2-7,TRBV6-5,ASSYSSSSSSYEQY
TRBJ2-7,TRBV19,ASIGIQGGRYEQY
TRBJ2-5,TRBV9,ASSPRPGSVETQY
TRBJ1-1,TRBV6-1,ASREGQGTEAF
TRBJ1-1,TRBV11-2,ASDPGATVNTEAF
TRBJ2-1,TRBV5-1,ASSLAAGSPGEQF